This T cell receptor beta chain was identified in a study of T cells in Graves' hyperthyroidism and ophthalmopathy. The germline V gene encodes CDR1 DFQATT and CDR2 SNEGSKA (reference sequence). The V and J ends lost 6 bases and 2 bases respectively, with 17 bases between them. The CDR3 length is 16 residues. This clonotype was counted only a few times. Researchers amplified the TCR beta CDR3 regions from RNA transcripts. With the HTBI primer set, the TCR CDR3 went through a first round of RT-PCR. One entry per CDR3 protein, called by TCRdb with MiXCR from the multiplex PCR reads. Of about 400,000 distinct CDR3 sequences in the sample, approximately 14% are singletons; the top ten hold 28%.

Sequencing was done on a sample of blood. The sequence was obtained from a woman younger than 30 with Graves' hyperthyroidism that later progressed to Graves' ophthalmopathy. This chain links TRBV20-1 with TRBJ2-6; a possible D gene is TRBD2 (7 bases). The CDR3 sequence: CSAPSGGSTGANVLTF. In DNA form, the CDR3 reads TGCAGTGCCCCCTCGGGGGGCTCAACTGGGGCCAACGTCCTGACTTTC.